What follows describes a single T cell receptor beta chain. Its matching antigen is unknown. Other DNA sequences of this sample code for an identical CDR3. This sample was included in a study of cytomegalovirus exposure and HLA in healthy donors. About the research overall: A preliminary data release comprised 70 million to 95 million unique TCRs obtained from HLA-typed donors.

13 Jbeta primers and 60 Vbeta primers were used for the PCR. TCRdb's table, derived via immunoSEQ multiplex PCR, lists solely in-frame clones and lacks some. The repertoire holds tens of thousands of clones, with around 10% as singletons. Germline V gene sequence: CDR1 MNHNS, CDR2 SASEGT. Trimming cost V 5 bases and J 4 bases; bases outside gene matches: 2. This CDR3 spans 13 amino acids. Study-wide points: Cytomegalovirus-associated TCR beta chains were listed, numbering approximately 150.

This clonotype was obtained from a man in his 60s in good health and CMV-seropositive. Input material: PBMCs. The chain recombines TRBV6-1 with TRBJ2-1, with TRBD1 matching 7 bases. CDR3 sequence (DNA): TGTGCCAGCAGTCGGGACAGATACAATGAGCAGTTCTTC. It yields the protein CASSRDRYNEQFF.